The T cell receptor (beta chain) under discussion was sequenced for a study of identical twins (dated by TCRdb to the mid-2010s). About the full investigation: The study deep-sequenced TCR alpha and beta repertoires from monozygotic twins, unrelated adults of various ages and cord blood to test whether fetal clonotypes persist. To rule out contamination, the twin experiments were replicated at different times with different library preparation protocols. Study-level results and caveats: Compared with coincidental sharing between unrelated individuals, out-of-frame TCR alpha sequences shared between twins showed an excess of sequences with low generation probability. In beta out-of-frame sequences, excess twin sharing was weaker, because having fewer shared sequences lowered the signal-to-noise ratio. Zero-insertion analyses could be partly confounded by invariant T cells such as MAIT and iNKT, although diverse VJ usage argued against such confounding for most clonotypes. Abundant cord blood beta clonotypes had fewer insertions, young adult naive repertoires showed a similar but weaker trend, and memory repertoires showed no such trend. Recombination models systematically underestimated out-of-frame TCR alpha sharing in monozygotic twins but agreed with sharing between unrelated individuals. Because the same donors could not be followed over many years, conclusions were based on cross-sectional statistical analysis.

Spanning cysteine to phenylalanine, the CDR3 consists of 16 amino acids. Only the CDR3 DNA stays, 48 bases, in frame from base 1. V is trimmed back by 6 bases and J by 2 bases, and the junction contains 6 bases that no gene match accounts for. Library preparation employed 5' RACE. TCRdb records Illumina HiSeq 2000 as the sequencer. A universal primer binding site was added through template switching, and the final cDNA carried a unique molecular identifier so that TCR cDNA molecules could be counted accurately. Specific primers in the conserved constant-segment region were used to synthesize first-strand cDNA for the TCR alpha and beta chains. To control for contamination, every cDNA library carried two barcodes: a SMART-Mk sample barcode plus Illumina barcodes. TruSeq adapter sequences and Illumina sample barcodes were added in two successive PCR steps. TCR alpha and beta cDNA libraries were sequenced on the Illumina HiSeq platform with custom primers. Per the source publication's procedure: MiGEC processed the raw reads to extract unique molecular identifiers, while MiXCR was used to determine the CDR3 positions. For each individual, recombination models were inferred using an EM algorithm with the repgenHMM and IGoR tools. Shared clonotypes were analyzed with the tcR package in R, and sharing was normalized by the product of cloneset sizes. Out-of-frame nonproductive sequences were analyzed to study raw recombination free of thymic and clonal selection effects. TCRdb reprocessing: public reads trimmed at Q25 with fastp, clones called with MiXCR, in-frame beta chains kept. When rows share a CDR3 protein, they turn into one entry using the most common DNA and genes. What appears here as the V and J calls and clone size reflects TCRdb's work, not the paper's. The sample profile shows hundreds of thousands of distinct CDR3 sequences; 9% to 15% of them were found once. Around 1.5% of the sample is held by the ten biggest clonotypes.

Every donor in the study was a healthy Caucasian. Three pairs of female monozygotic twins, all aged about 18 to 30 years, made up the twin cohort. RNA for TCR libraries was isolated from peripheral blood mononuclear cells. This clonotype turned up a few times. Its binding antigen is unknown. Per-nucleotide qualities are absent, and no much larger clonotype sits a single base away. This same sample was also taken into another study, of yellow fever vaccine responses in identical twins. The second paper further reports: According to the authors, in identical twins the way T cells responded to vaccination appeared partly convergent and partly personalized. In identical twins, the study followed T cell clones that responded to the vaccine with precision.

The sequence was collected from a woman younger than 30 in good health. This chain is built from TRBV12-3 or TRBV12-4 and TRBJ2-1; TRBD2 aligns with 11 central bases. Sequenced input: PBMCs. At the DNA level, the sequence is TGTGCCAGCAGCGCGATTAGCGGGAGGGCCTACAATGAGCAGTTCTTC. Translated, this gives CASSAISGRAYNEQFF.